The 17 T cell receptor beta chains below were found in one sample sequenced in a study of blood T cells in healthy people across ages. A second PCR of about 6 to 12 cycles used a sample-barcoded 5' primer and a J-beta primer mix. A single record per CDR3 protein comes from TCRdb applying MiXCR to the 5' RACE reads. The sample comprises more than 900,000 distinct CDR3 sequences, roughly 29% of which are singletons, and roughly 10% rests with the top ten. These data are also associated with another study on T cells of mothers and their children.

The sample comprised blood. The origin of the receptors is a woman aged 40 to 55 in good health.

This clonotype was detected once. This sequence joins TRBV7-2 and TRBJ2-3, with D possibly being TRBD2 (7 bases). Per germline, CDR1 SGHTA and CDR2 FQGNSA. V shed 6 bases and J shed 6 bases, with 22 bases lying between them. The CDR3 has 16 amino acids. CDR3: CASSFQRGGIHDTQYF. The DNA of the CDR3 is TGTGCCAGCAGTTTCCAGAGGGGGGGCATCCACGATACGCAGTATTTT.

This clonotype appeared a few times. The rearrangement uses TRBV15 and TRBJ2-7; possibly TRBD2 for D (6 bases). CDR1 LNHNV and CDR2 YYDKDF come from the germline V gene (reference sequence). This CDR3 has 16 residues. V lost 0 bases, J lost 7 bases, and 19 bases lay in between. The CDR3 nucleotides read TGTGCCACCAGCAGAGATACCCGAGGAGGGTCCAATGAGCAGTACTTC. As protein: CATSRDTRGGSNEQYF.

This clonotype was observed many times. The CDR3 DNA follows: TGTGCCAGCAGCCACCCGGGACAGGGGGCGGTGAAAAACTACGAGCAGTACTTC. It translates to CASSHPGQGAVKNYEQYF. The chain recombines TRBV7-9 with TRBJ2-7, with 12 bases that match TRBD1. CDR3 length: 18 residues. V shed 5 bases and J 3 bases; nucleotides not matched to a gene: 14. Germline V gene sequence: CDR1 SEHNR, CDR2 FQNEAQ (reference sequence).

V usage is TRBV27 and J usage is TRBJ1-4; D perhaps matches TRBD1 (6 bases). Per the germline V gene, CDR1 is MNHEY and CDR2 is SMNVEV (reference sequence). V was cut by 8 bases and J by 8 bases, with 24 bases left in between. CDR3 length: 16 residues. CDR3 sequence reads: CASGARGGIIGEKLFF. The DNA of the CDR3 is TGTGCCAGCGGCGCCAGGGGTGGCATAATTGGGGAAAAACTGTTTTTT.

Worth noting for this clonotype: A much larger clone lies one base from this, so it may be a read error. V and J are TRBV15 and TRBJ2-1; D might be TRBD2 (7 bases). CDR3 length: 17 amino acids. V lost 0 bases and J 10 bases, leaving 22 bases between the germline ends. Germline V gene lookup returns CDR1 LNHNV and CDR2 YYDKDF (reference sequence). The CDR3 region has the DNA TGTGCCACCAGCAGAGATCCGGGGGGCTTGGACTCCTACGAGCAGTTCTTC. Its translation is CATSRDPGGLDSYEQFF.

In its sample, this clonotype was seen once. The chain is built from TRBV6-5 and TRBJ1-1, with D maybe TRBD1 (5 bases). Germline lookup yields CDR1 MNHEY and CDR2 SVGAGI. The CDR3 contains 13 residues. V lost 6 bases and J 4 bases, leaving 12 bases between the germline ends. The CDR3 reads CASRAGLATEAFF. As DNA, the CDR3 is TGTGCCAGCAGGGCAGGGTTGGCCACTGAAGCTTTCTTT.

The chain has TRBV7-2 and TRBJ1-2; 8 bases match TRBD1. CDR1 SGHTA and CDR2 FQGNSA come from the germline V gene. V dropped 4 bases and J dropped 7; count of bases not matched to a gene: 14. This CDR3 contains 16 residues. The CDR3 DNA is TGTGCCAGCAGCTCACAGATCCAGGGGGCAGGGGTTGGCTACACCTTC. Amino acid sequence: CASSSQIQGAGVGYTF.

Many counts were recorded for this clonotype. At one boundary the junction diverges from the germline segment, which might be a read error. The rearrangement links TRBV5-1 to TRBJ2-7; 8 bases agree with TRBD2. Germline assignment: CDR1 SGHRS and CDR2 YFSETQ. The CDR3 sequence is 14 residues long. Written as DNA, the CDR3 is TGTGCCAGCAGCTTAGCGGGGAGATCCTACGAGCAGTACTTC. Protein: CASSLAGRSYEQYF.

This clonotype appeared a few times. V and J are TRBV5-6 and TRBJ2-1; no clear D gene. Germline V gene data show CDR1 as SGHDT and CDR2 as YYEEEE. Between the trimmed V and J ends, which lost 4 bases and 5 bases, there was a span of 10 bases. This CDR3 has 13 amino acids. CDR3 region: CASSPGPDNEQFF. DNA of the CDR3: TGTGCCAGCAGCCCCGGACCGGACAATGAGCAGTTCTTC.

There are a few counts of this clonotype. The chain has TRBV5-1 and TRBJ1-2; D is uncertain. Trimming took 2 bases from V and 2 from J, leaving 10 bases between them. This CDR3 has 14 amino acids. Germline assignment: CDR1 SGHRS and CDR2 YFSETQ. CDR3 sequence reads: CASSLNPANYGYTF. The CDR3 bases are TGCGCCAGCAGCTTAAACCCAGCCAACTATGGCTACACCTTC.

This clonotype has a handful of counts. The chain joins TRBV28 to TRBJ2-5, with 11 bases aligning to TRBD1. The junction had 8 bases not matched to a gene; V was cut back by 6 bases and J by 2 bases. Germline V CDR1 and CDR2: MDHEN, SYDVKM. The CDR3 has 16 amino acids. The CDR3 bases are TGTGCCAGCAGAATGGGAGGGACAGGGGGGCAAGAGACCCAGTACTTC. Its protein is CASRMGGTGGQETQYF.

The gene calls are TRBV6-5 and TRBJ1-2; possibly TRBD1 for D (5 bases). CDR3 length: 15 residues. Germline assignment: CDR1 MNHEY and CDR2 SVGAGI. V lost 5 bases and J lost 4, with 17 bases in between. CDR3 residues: CASSLLAGSGYGYTF. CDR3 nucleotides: TGTGCCAGCAGTCTCCTGGCAGGGTCCGGCTATGGCTACACCTTC.

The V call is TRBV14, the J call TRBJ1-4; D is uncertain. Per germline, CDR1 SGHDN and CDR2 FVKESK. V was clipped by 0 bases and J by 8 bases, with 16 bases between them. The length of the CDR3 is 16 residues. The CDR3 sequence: CASSQESSPVPEKLFF. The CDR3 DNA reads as TGTGCCAGCAGCCAAGAGTCATCCCCCGTACCCGAAAAACTGTTTTTT.

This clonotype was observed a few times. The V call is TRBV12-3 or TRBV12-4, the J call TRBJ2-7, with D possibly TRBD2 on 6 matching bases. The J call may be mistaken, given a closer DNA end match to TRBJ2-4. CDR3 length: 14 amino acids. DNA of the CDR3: TGTGCCACCCGTGGGGGGACGAGGGGAAACATTCAGTACTTC. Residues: CATRGGTRGNIQYF.

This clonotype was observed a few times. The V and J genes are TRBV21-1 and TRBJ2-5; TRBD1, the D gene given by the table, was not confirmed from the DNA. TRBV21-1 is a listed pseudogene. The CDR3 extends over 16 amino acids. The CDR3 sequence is CASSKGPGVAQETQYF. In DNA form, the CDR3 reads TGTGCCAGCAGCAAAGGCCCCGGGGTAGCTCAAGAGACCCAGTACTTC.

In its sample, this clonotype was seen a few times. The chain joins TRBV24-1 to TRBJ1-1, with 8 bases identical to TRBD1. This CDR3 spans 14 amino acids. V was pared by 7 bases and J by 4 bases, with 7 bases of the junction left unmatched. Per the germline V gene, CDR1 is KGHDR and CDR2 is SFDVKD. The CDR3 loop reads CATSPAQGATEAFF. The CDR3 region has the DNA TGTGCCACCAGCCCGGCGCAGGGGGCCACTGAAGCTTTCTTT.

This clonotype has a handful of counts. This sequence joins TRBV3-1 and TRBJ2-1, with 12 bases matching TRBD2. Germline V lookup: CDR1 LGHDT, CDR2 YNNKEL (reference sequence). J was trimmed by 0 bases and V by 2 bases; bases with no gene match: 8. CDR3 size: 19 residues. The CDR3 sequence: CASSQNGLAGPSSYNEQFF. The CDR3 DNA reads TGTGCCAGCAGCCAAAACGGACTAGCGGGGCCCAGCTCCTACAATGAGCAGTTCTTC.